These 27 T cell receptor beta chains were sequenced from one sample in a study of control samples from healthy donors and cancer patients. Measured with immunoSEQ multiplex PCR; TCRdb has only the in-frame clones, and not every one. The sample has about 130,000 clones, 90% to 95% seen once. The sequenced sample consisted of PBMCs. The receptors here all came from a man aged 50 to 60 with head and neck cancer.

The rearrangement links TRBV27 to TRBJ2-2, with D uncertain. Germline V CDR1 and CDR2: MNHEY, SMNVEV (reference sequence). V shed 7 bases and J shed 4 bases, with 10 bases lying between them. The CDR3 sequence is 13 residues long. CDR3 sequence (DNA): TGTGCCAGCATGGAAGGGTTCACCGGGGAGCTGTTTTTT. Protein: CASMEGFTGELFF.

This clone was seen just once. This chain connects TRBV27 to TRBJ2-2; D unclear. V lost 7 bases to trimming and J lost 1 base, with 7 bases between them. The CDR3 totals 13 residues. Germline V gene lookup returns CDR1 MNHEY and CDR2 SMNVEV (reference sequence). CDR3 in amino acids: CASKYGNTGELFF. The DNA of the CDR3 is TGTGCCAGCAAGTATGGGAACACCGGGGAGCTGTTTTTT.

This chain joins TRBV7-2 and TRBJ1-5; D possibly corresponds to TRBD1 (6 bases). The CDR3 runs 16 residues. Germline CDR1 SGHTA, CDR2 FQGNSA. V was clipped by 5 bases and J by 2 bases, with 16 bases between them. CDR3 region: CASSEQGSGGNQPQHF. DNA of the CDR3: TGTGCCAGCAGCGAACAGGGATCGGGAGGCAATCAGCCCCAGCATTTT.

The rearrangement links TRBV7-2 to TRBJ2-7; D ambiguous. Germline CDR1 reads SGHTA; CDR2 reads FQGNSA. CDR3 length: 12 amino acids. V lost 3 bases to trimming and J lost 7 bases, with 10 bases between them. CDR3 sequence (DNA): TGTGCCAGCAGCTTGAGGCTCCGGGAGCAGTACTTC. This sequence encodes CASSLRLREQYF.

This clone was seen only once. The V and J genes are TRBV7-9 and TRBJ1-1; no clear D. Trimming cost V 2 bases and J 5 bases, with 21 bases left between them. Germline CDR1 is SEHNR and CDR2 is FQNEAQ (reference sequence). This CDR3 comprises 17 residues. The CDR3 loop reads CASSLPSPQWVRTEAFF. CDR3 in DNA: TGTGCCAGCAGCTTACCCTCCCCCCAGTGGGTGAGAACTGAAGCTTTCTTT. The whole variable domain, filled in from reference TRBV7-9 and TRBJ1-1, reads DTGVSQNPRHKITKRGQNVTFRCDPISEHNRLYWYRQTLGQGPEFLTYFQNEAQLEKSRLLSDRFSAERPKGSFSTLEIQRTEQGDSAMYLCASSLPSPQWVRTEAFFGQGTRLTVV.

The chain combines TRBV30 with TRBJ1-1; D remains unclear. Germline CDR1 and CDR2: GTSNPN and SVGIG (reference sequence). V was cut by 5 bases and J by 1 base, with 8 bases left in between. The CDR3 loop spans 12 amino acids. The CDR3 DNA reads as TGTGCCTGGGGGAACTCGAACACTGAAGCTTTCTTT. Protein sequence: CAWGNSNTEAFF.

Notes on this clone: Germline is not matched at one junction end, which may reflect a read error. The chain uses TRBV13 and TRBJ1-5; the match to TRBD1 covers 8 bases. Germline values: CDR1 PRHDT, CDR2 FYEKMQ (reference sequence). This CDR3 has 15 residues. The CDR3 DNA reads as TGTGCCAGCAGCCTAGGCAGGGGGCAAAATCAGCCCCAGCATTTT. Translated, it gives CASSLGRGQNQPQHF.

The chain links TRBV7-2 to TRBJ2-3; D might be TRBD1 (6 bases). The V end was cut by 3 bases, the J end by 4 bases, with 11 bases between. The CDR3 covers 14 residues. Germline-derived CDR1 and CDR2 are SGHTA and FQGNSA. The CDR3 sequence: CASSFTGSADTQYF. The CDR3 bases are TGTGCCAGCAGCTTCACAGGGTCGGCAGATACGCAGTATTTT. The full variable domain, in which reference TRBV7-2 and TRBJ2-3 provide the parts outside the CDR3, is GAGVSQSPSNKVTEKGKDVELRCDPISGHTALYWYRQSLGQGLEFLIYFQGNSAPDKSGLPSDRFSAERTGGSVSTLTIQRTQQEDSAVYLCASSFTGSADTQYFGPGTRLTVL.

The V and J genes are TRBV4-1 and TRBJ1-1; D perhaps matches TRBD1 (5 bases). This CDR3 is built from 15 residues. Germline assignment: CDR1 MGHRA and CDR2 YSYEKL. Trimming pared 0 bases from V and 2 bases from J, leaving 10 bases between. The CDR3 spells CASSQESGGNTEAFF. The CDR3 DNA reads TGCGCCAGCAGCCAAGAATCGGGGGGTAACACTGAAGCTTTCTTT.

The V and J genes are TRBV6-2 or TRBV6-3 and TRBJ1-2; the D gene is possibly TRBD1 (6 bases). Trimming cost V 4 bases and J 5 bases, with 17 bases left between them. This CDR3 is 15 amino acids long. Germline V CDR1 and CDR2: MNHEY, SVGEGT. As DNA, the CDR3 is TGTGCCAGCAGTTCTAACAGGGTCCTTGGGTATGGCTACACCTTC. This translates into CASSSNRVLGYGYTF.

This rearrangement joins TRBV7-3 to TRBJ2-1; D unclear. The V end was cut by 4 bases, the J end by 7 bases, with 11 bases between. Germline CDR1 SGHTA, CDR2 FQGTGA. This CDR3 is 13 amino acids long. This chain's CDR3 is CASSSGLKNEQFF. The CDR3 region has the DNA TGTGCCAGCAGCTCCGGGCTAAAAAATGAGCAGTTCTTC.

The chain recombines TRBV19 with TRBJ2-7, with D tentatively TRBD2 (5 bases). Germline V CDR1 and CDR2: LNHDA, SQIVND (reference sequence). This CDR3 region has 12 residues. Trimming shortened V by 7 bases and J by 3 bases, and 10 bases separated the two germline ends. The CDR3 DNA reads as TGTGCCAGTAATAACGGGGACTACGAGCAGTACTTC. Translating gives CASNNGDYEQYF.

The chain's CDR3 is CASSPRRGNTEAFF. As DNA, the CDR3 is TGTGCCAGCTCACCACGAAGGGGGAACACTGAAGCTTTCTTT. This chain uses TRBV18 with TRBJ1-1; D might be TRBD1 (5 bases). V gave up 1 base and J gave up 1 base, with 7 bases separating them. The CDR3 spans 14 residues. CDR1 and CDR2 (germline): KGHSH, LQKENI.

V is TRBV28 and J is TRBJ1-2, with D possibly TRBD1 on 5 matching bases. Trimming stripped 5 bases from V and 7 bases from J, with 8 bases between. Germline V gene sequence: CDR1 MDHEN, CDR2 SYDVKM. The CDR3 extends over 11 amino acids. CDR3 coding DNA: TGTGCCAGCAGTGACAGATTTGGCTACACCTTC. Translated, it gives CASSDRFGYTF.

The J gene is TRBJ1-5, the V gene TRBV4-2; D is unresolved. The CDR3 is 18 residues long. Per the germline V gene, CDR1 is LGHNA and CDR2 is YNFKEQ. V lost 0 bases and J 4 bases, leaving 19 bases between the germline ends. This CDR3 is CASSQDPAGRRLNQPQHF. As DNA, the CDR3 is TGTGCCAGCAGCCAAGACCCGGCCGGCCGCCGTCTAAATCAGCCCCAGCATTTT.

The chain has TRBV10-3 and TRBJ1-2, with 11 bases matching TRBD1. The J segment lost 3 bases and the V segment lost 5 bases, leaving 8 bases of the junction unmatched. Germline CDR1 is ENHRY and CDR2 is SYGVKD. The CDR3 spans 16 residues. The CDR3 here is CAISPGKDRGHYGYTF. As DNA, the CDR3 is TGTGCCATCAGTCCGGGGAAGGACAGGGGGCACTATGGCTACACCTTC.

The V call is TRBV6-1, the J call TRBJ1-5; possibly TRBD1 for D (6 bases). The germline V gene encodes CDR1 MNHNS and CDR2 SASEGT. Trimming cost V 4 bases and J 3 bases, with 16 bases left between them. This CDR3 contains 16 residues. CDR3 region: CASSAEYRVTNQPQHF. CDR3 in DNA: TGTGCCAGCAGTGCGGAATACAGGGTCACCAATCAGCCCCAGCATTTT.

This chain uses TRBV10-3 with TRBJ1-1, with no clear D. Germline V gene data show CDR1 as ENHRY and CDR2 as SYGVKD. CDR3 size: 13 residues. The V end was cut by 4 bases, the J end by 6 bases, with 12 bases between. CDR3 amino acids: CAISAGMQAEAFF. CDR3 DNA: TGTGCCATCAGTGCCGGCATGCAAGCTGAAGCTTTCTTT.

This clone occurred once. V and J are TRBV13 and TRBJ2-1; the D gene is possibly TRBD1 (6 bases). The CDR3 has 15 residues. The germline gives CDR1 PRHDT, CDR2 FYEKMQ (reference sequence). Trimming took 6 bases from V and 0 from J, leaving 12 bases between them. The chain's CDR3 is CASSQGQFSYNEQFF. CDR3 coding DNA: TGTGCCAGCAGTCAAGGACAGTTCTCCTACAATGAGCAGTTCTTC.

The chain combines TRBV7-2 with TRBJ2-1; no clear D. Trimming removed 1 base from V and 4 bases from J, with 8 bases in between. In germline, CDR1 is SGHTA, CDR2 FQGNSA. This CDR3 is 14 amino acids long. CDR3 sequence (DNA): TGTGCCAGCAGCTTAGTGTCGGGTTACAATGAGCAGTTCTTC. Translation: CASSLVSGYNEQFF.

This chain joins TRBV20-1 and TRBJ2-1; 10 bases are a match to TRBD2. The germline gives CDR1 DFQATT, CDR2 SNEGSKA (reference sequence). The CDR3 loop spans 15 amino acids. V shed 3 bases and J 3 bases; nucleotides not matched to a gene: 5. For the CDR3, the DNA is TGCAGTGCTAGTTACGCTAGCGGGAGCTACAATGAGCAGTTCTTC. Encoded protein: CSASYASGSYNEQFF.

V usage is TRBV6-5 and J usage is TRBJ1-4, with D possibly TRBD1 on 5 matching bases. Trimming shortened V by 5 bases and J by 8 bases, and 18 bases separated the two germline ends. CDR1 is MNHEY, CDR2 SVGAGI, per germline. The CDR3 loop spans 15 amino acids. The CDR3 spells CASSPEGKFNEKLFF. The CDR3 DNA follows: TGTGCCAGCAGTCCCGAGGGGAAATTTAACGAAAAACTGTTTTTT.

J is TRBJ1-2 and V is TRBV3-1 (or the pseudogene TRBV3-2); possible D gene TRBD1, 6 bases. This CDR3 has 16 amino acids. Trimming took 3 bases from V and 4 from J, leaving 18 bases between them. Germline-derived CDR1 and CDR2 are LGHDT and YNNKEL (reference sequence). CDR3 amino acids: CASSQNLWTDGYGYTF. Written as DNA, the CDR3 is TGTGCCAGCAGCCAGAACCTCTGGACAGACGGCTATGGCTACACCTTC.

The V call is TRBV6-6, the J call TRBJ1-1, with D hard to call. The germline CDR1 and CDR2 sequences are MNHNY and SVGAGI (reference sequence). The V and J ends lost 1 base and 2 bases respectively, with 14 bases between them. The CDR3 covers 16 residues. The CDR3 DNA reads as TGTGCCAGCAGTTACTTCCCTAGAGGGCTCAACACTGAAGCTTTCTTT. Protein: CASSYFPRGLNTEAFF.

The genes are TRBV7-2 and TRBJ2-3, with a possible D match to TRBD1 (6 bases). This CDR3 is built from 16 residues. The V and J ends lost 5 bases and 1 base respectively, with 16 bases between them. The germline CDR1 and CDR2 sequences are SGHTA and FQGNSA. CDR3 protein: CASSPQGLGGTDTQYF. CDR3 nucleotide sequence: TGTGCCAGCAGCCCACAGGGTTTAGGAGGCACAGATACGCAGTATTTT.

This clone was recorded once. As DNA, the CDR3 is TGCGCCAGTAATAGGGGGTCTAACCATCAAGAGACCCAGTACTTC. This encodes CASNRGSNHQETQYF. This rearrangement joins TRBV5-1 to TRBJ2-5, with D perhaps matching TRBD1 (6 bases). This CDR3 is 15 amino acids long. Germline V gene data show CDR1 as SGHRS and CDR2 as YFSETQ. Trimming removed 8 bases at V and 2 bases at J, with 19 bases between.

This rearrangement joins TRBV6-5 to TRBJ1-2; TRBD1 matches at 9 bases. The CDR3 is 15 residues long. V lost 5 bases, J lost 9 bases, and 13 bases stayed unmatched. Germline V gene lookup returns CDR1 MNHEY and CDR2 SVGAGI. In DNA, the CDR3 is TGTGCCAGCAGTCTCCGTCCGGGACAGGGCGAACGCTACACCTTC. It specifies CASSLRPGQGERYTF.